This T cell receptor (beta chain) was captured in a study of shared clonotypes between healthy human individuals (dated by TCRdb to about 2020). About the study as a whole: Two women and three men aged 18 to 49 years were included in the cohort. Per donor, three plates each were used for CD4 naive and CD4 memory, two for CD8 naive, and one for CD8 memory. To estimate repertoire size and how much clonotypes are shared between individuals, the study performed deep sequencing of blood TCR repertoires from a handful of healthy adults. To increase sequencing depth and limit assay-specific biases, different laboratories used diverse techniques to prepare libraries and sequence TCR repertoires. Per donor, leukapheresis produced somewhere between about 0.9 and 9.5 billion PBMCs. Broader findings and caveats from the paper: Pairwise subsampling indicated that sequencing depth was expected to affect the degree of clonotype sharing among donors. Around 5.4% of naive CD4, 3.5% of naive CD8, approximately 2.2% of memory CD4, and over 0.35% of memory CD8 clonotypes were shared across a few donors. Clonotypes shared by all four sorted-subset donors showed higher generation probabilities than non-shared clonotypes. Because the study included a small number of donors, the genetic and exposure-history diversity represented was limited. Rarefaction of sorted-subset datasets indicated incomplete sequencing despite the large sequencing depth. Naive subsets generally had larger estimated clonotype richness than memory subsets. Sampling was restricted to blood, and TCR repertoires in tissues likely differ from the TCR repertoires found in blood.

Points on this clone: Its antigen target is currently unknown. Per-nucleotide qualities are absent, and no much larger clonotype sits a single base away.

TCR CDR3 regions were amplified from genomic DNA by multiplex PCR using the deep immunoSEQ assay. For each cell subset, the extracted genomic DNA was distributed evenly across all wells of several immunoSEQ 96-well plates, and each plate served as one replicate. Each replicate PCR for sorted subsets received about 200 ng genomic DNA, equal to tens of thousands of T cell genomes. Purified libraries were measured with a Qubit 3.0 fluorometer, size-checked on a Bioanalyzer 2100, and measured again with the KAPA Library Quantification kit. Every immunoSEQ 96-well plate was sequenced on a dedicated single-read 150-cycle Illumina NextSeq 550 flow cell. The study's own analysis went as follows. The immunoSEQ output contained only junctional sequences without quality scores, so filtering could not match that applied to full-length reads. Sequences were annotated with PyIR, a Python wrapper for IgBLAST v1.9, and V/J genes and CDR3 were assigned using IMGT germline references. Reads were filtered out if the reads had weak V/J assignments (E-value above 1e-6), no CDR3, stop codons, out-of-frame junctions, or ambiguous translated residues. A V3J clonotype was defined by an identical inferred V gene, J gene, and CDR3 amino acid sequence. Percentage overlap between repertoires was calculated by dividing the number of shared unique clonotypes by the size of the smaller repertoire. Richness of each repertoire was evaluated using RTK rarefaction, the Chao1 estimator, and Recon v2.1 estimates of unobserved clonotypes. Generation probabilities were computed with OLGA for all TCRbeta clonotypes obtained by the gDNA method from a handful of donors. The clones in this table, taken by TCRdb from immuneACCESS, are in-frame only. Not every clone is retained; where verified, under half of the shortfall comes from an unresolved V gene, and the cause of the rest is unknown. Clonal size and the V and J genes are those of that table, whereas D and trimming came from the DNA. Recorded for this sample are hundreds of thousands of clones; around four fifths of them occurred a single time. The ten largest account for roughly 1.9% of the sample.

Reading from cysteine to phenylalanine, the CDR3 counts 15 amino acids. Just CDR3 DNA is preserved here, 45 bases in frame from base 1. The germline V gene gives CDR1 as MGHDK and CDR2 as SYGVNS. V and J are trimmed by 2 bases and 7 bases, and the gene matches miss 2 bases of the junction. Healthy HIV-negative adults with no recently reported acute infections or vaccinations were included as donors. Every donor was a Caucasian adult residing in Nashville, Tennessee, USA. Magnetic negative selection was used to enrich CD4+ T cells, after which naive cells were positively selected on CD45RA and the negative fraction became the memory subset. Blood was obtained by leukapheresis, after which PBMCs were separated by Ficoll-Histopaque density gradient centrifugation and cryopreserved in liquid nitrogen vapor phase. Analytical flow cytometry was used to check the purity and quantity of each magnetically sorted T cell population. Each sorted fraction had its genomic DNA isolated and then quantified by UV absorbance on a Nanodrop 2000c.

The receptor comes from a woman between 25 and 40 years old in good health. What was sequenced was memory CD4+ T cells sorted from blood. The cell subset or site label corresponds to: CD45RA-negative fraction. Rearrangement joined TRBV25-1 to TRBJ2-2, and 12 junction bases match TRBD1. The bases read TGTGCCAGCAGTGAAGGGACAGGGGGCCTCGGGGAGCTGTTTTTT. The encoded protein is CASSEGTGGLGELFF.